The 18 T cell receptor beta chains below all came from one sample that was sequenced in a study of T cells in women clearing cervical HPV infection. Produced via immunoSEQ multiplex PCR; TCRdb's table is partial and in-frame only. The table gives 20,000 to 25,000 clones; the top ten clones make up around a tenth of it. Sequencing used blood buffy coat. The receptor set was obtained from a woman aged 18-69 years with a cervical HPV16 infection that either progressed to CIN3+ or cleared (not recorded which).

Remarks on this clone: The read ends 3 residues shy of where the CDR3 ends; the end is completed using the germline J gene. This sequence joins TRBV19 and TRBJ2-3; perhaps D is TRBD1 or TRBD2 (5 bases each). The CDR3 runs 14 residues. The V and J ends lost 2 bases and 1 base respectively, with 7 bases between them. Germline CDR1 LNHDA, CDR2 SQIVND (reference sequence). CDR3 in amino acids: CASSIRGGTDTQYF. The sequenced part of the CDR3 DNA is TGTGCCAGTAGTATAAGGGGAGGCACAGATACG.

As regards this clone: The read terminates 3 residues ahead of where the CDR3 ends, so the germline J gene completes it. The chain is built from TRBV2 and TRBJ1-4; the D gene is possibly TRBD1 (5 bases). Germline assignment: CDR1 SNHLY and CDR2 FYNNEI. The CDR3 is 17 amino acids. V lost 8 bases to trimming and J lost 2 bases, with 21 bases between them. The CDR3 loop reads CASRWGVQGGTNEKLFF. CDR3 bases read: TGTGCCAGCCGTTGGGGGGTGCAGGGAGGCACTAATGAAAAA.

On this clone itself: The sequenced fragment ends 3 residues before the CDR3 boundary, so the rest is inferred from the germline J gene. The J gene is TRBJ2-1, the V gene TRBV2; possible D gene TRBD2, 5 bases. The V gene's germline CDR1 is SNHLY and CDR2 FYNNEI. Trimming pared 3 bases from V and 0 bases from J, leaving 9 bases between. The CDR3 spans 15 residues. The CDR3 protein is CASSDERSSYNEQFF. CDR3 DNA (partial): TGTGCCAGCAGTGACGAGCGGAGCTCCTACAATGAG. The variable domain in full, with the rest retrieved from reference TRBV2 and TRBJ2-1, is EPEVTQTPSHQVTQMGQEVILRCVPISNHLYFYWYRQILGQKVEFLVSFYNNEISEKSEIFDDQFSVERPDGSNFTLKIRSTKLEDSAMYFCASSDERSSYNEQFFGPGTRLTVL.

In regard to this clone: The CDR3 end lies 3 residues beyond the end of the read and is filled in from the germline J gene. V is TRBV11-2 and J is TRBJ1-1, with D perhaps matching TRBD1 (6 bases). This CDR3 contains 14 residues. Trimming shortened V by 3 bases and J by 5 bases, and 13 bases separated the two germline ends. Germline V gives CDR1 SGHAT, CDR2 FQNNGV. The CDR3 protein is CASSFSQGGTEAFF. CDR3 DNA, as far as it was read: TGTGCCAGCAGCTTTTCACAGGGAGGGACTGAA.

Details on this clone: Read sequence stops 3 residues before the CDR3 end, and the germline J gene provides the missing end. This chain links TRBV16 with TRBJ1-4; TRBD1 agrees at 11 bases. This CDR3 region has 14 residues. Germline-derived CDR1 and CDR2 are KGHSY and FQNENV. Losses at the gene ends were 4 bases for V and 8 bases for J; bases not matched to a gene: 3. CDR3 sequence reads: CASSPGQGGEKLFF. The sequenced CDR3 bases are TGTGCCAGCAGCCCGGGACAGGGGGGCGAAAAA. The whole variable domain, filled in from reference TRBV16 and TRBJ1-4, reads GEEVAQTPKHLVRGEGQKAKLYCAPIKGHSYVFWYQQVLKNEFKFLISFQNENVFDETGMPKERFSAKCLPNSPCSLEIQATKLEDSAVYFCASSPGQGGEKLFFGSGTQLSVL.

Partial CDR3 DNA: TGTGCCAGTAGCGTGCGGGGGCCAAACTATGGC. As protein: CASSVRGPNYG. The CDR3, in full, reads CASSVRGPNYGYTF. This rearrangement joins TRBV19 to TRBJ1-2, with D maybe TRBD1 (6 bases). The read halts 3 residues ahead of the CDR3 end, with the missing end drawn from the germline J gene. Trimming stripped 6 bases from V and 2 bases from J, with 13 bases between. This CDR3 region has 14 residues. Germline CDR1 and CDR2: LNHDA and SQIVND (reference sequence).

Details on this clone: The CDR3 extends 3 residues past the end of the read, so its final part is completed from the germline J gene. This chain connects TRBV11-2 to TRBJ2-1; 8 positions match TRBD1. Germline V gene sequence: CDR1 SGHAT, CDR2 FQNNGV. V was clipped by 5 bases and J by 7 bases; unmatched bases: 4. There are 13 residues in the CDR3. The CDR3: CASSRDRSNEQFF. CDR3 DNA (partial): TGTGCCAGCAGCCGGGACAGGTCGAATGAG.

Regarding this clone: Read data end 3 residues before the CDR3 end; the end is taken from the germline J gene. The chain is built from TRBV6-1 and TRBJ2-1, with 10 bases that match TRBD2. CDR3 length equals 14 residues. The V gene end was trimmed by 3 bases and the J gene end by 9 bases; junction bases not matched to a gene: 5. Germline CDR1 reads MNHNS; CDR2 reads SASEGT. Partial CDR3 DNA: TGTGCCAGCAGTGAGGGGCCTAGCGGGAGTGAG. The encoded protein is CASSEGPSGSE. The full CDR3 sequence reads CASSEGPSGSEQFF.

Turning to this clone: With the read ending 3 residues before the CDR3 end, the germline J gene is used to fill in that end. This chain links TRBV7-9 with TRBJ1-1; no clear D gene. Germline V CDR1 and CDR2: SEHNR, FQNEAQ (reference sequence). V dropped 5 bases and J dropped 0 bases, with 10 bases sitting between them. The CDR3 length is 14 residues. The CDR3 protein is CASSRTDMNTEAFF. The covered CDR3 bases are TGTGCCAGCAGCCGGACTGATATGAACACTGAA.

By frequency, this clone registers medium-sized (0.01 to 0.1%). Read sequence stops 3 residues before the CDR3 end, and the germline J gene provides the missing end. V gene TRBV18 combines with J gene TRBJ1-4, with D unclear. V gave up 2 bases and J gave up 0 bases, with 10 bases separating them. Per the germline V gene, CDR1 is KGHSH and CDR2 is LQKENI. The CDR3 consists of 16 residues. CDR3 bases read: TGTGCCAGCTCACCAGTTCCGGGGACAACTAATGAAAAA. The encoded protein is CASSPVPGTTNEK. From start to end, the CDR3 is CASSPVPGTTNEKLFF.

As to this clone: The CDR3 end lies 3 residues beyond the end of the read and is filled in from the germline J gene. This sequence joins TRBV19 and TRBJ1-1; possible D gene TRBD1, 5 bases. CDR1 LNHDA and CDR2 SQIVND come from the germline V gene (reference sequence). The V gene lost 5 bases and the J gene lost 6 bases, with 10 bases spanning the gap. The CDR3 sequence is 12 residues long. The chain's CDR3 is CASSPRGSEAFF. The sequenced CDR3 bases are TGTGCCAGTAGTCCCCGGGGGTCTGAA.

Turning to this clone: The read ends 3 residues before the CDR3 terminus; that terminus is restored from the germline J gene. The chain combines TRBV19 with TRBJ2-2; 7 bases align to TRBD1. CDR3 length: 16 amino acids. J lost 4 bases, V lost 7 bases, and 12 bases had no gene match. Per germline, CDR1 LNHDA and CDR2 SQIVND (reference sequence). This chain's CDR3 is CASIGYGTAFTGELFF. CDR3 DNA, as far as it was read: TGTGCCAGTATAGGATACGGGACAGCTTTCACCGGGGAG.

Concerning this clone: The read terminates 3 residues before the CDR3 end, so the remaining end is supplied by the germline J gene. The genes are TRBV7-2 and TRBJ1-2; tentative D call: TRBD1 (5 bases). The CDR3 contains 14 residues. In germline, CDR1 is SGHTA, CDR2 FQGNSA. V was clipped by 5 bases and J by 0 bases, with 10 bases between them. CDR3 amino acids: CASSRRQSNYGYTF. CDR3 DNA (partial): TGTGCCAGCAGCCGCAGACAGTCTAACTATGGC.

As for this clone: The read finishes 3 residues shy of the CDR3 end, and the germline J gene is used to complete it. V gene TRBV5-1 combines with J gene TRBJ2-7; a weak D match, TRBD1 (5 bases). Germline-derived CDR1 and CDR2 are SGHRS and YFSETQ. CDR3 length: 14 amino acids. The ends were cut back, 0 bases at V and 2 bases at J, with 9 bases in the middle. The DNA read from the CDR3 is TGCGCCAGCAGCTTGGGGCAGGGTCCCTACGAG. Translated: CASSLGQGPYE. The full CDR3 is CASSLGQGPYEQYF.

On this clone itself: At one of its ends the junction is not consistent with the germline gene, which may arise from a read error. The read falls 3 residues short of the CDR3 end, and the missing part is taken from the germline J gene. This chain joins TRBV4-2 and TRBJ2-7; 11 positions match TRBD2. The CDR3 is made up of 18 amino acids. Per the germline V gene, CDR1 is LGHNA and CDR2 is YNFKEQ. The CDR3: CASSHLASLAGGAYEQYF. The sequenced CDR3 bases are TGCGCCAGCAGCCACCTGGCCTCTCTAGCGGGGGGTGCCTACGAG.

As regards this clone: The sequenced fragment ends 3 residues before the CDR3 boundary, so the rest is inferred from the germline J gene. The chain joins TRBV5-5 to TRBJ2-2; a weak D match, TRBD1 (5 bases). V was clipped by 6 bases and J by 0 bases, with 6 bases between them. This CDR3 has 13 residues. Germline CDR1 is SGHKS and CDR2 is YYEKEE (reference sequence). Partial CDR3 DNA: TGTGCCAGCACGACAGCGAACACCGGGGAG. Its translation: CASTTANTGE. The complete CDR3 sequence is CASTTANTGELFF.

Notes on this clone: The read comes to an end 3 residues before the CDR3 does, leaving the germline J gene to fill in the end. The chain combines TRBV7-9 with TRBJ2-7; possible D gene TRBD2, 6 bases. V shed 6 bases and J shed 2 bases, with 14 bases lying between them. The CDR3 has 14 amino acids. CDR1 is SEHNR, CDR2 FQNEAQ, per germline (reference sequence). CDR3 DNA, as far as it was read: TGTGCCAGCAGTTCAGCGGGCGTGACCTACGAG. Its protein product is CASSSAGVTYE. The CDR3 in its entirety is CASSSAGVTYEQYF.

Remarks on this clone: The CDR3 end is not reached by the read, which stops 3 residues before it; the germline J gene fills it in. V usage is TRBV29-1 and J usage is TRBJ2-1, with unresolved D. This CDR3 has 13 amino acids. Trimming cost V 4 bases and J 2 bases, with 9 bases left between them. Per germline, CDR1 SQVTM and CDR2 ANQGSEA. The CDR3 bases that were read are TGCAGCGTTGGGGCCAGCCCCTACAATGAG. Its translation is CSVGASPYNE. The CDR3 as a whole reads CSVGASPYNEQFF.